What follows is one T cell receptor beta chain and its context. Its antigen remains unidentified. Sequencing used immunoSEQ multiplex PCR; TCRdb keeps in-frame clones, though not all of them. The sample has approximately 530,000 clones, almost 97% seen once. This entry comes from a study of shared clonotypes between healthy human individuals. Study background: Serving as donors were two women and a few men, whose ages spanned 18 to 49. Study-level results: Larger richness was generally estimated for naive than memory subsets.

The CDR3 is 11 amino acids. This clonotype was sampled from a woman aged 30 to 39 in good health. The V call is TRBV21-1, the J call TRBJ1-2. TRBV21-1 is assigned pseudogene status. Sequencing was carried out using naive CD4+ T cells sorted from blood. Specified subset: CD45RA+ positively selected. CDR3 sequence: CASSSCYGYTF. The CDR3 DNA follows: TGTGCCAGCAGCAGCTGCTATGGCTACACCTTC.